This T cell receptor (beta chain) was documented in a study of blood T cell repertoires in COVID-19. As for the study in general: Spain, Italy and the United States supplied samples that represented acute and convalescent COVID-19. Sample material is recorded as cDNA or gDNA derived from T cells, B-cell-depleted T cells, or PBMCs.

In the source study's methods: Amplification with reference gene primers provided the estimates of nucleated cell counts. Clones were read by immunoSEQ multiplex PCR, and TCRdb kept only the in-frame ones, dropping some. The D gene and trimming were derived from the DNA, and the V and J assignments and clone size from that table. Of over 350,000 clones in the sample, about 85% were seen once. Which cohort a participant joined came from the clinical history participants gave. This CDR3 contains 15 residues. Trimming cost V 2 bases and J 0 bases, with 10 bases left between them. Germline values: CDR1 SGHAT, CDR2 FQNNGV.

The clonotype was recovered from a woman between 18 and 30 years old with acute COVID-19. The chain carries TRBV11-2 and TRBJ1-1; D gene uncertain. Sequences were obtained from PBMCs or T cells enriched from blood (not recorded which). In DNA, the CDR3 is TGTGCCAGCAGCTTAATCCAGGTAATGAACACTGAAGCTTTCTTT. The encoded protein is CASSLIQVMNTEAFF.